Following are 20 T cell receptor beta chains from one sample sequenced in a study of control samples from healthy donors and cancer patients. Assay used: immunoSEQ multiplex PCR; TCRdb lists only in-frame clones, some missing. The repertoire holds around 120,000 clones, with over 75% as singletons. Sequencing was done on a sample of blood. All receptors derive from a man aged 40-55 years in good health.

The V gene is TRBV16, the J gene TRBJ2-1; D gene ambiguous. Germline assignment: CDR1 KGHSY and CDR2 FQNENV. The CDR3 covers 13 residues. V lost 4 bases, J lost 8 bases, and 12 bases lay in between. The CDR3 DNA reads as TGTGCCAGCAGCCCCGCCTTCAACGATGAGCAGTTCTTC. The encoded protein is CASSPAFNDEQFF.

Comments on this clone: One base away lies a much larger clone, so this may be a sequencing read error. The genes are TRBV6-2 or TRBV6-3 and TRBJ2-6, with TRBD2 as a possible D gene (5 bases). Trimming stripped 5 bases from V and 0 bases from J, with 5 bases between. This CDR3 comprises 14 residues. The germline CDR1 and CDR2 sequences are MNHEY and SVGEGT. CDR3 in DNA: TGTGCCAGCAGTGACTACTCTGGGGCCAACGTCCTGACTTTC. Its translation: CASSDYSGANVLTF.

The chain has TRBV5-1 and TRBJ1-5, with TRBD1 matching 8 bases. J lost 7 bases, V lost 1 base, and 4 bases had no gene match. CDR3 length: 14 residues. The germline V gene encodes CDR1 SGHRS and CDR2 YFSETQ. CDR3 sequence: CASSLNRGEQPQHF. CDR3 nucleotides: TGCGCCAGCAGCTTGAACAGGGGGGAGCAGCCCCAGCATTTT.

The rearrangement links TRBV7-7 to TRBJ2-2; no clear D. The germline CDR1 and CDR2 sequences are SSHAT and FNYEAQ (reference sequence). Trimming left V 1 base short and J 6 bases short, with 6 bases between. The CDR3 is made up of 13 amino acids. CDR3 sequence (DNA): TGTGCCAGCAGCTTAGGTCAATCCGGGGAGCTGTTTTTT. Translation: CASSLGQSGELFF.

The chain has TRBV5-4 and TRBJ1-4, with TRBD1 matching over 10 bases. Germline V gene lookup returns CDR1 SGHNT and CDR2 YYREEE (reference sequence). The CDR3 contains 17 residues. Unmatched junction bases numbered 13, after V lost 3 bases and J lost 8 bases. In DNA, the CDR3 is TGTGCCAGCAGCTCCTATCCCGGGACAGGGGAAAACGAAAAACTGTTTTTT. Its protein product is CASSSYPGTGENEKLFF.

DNA for the CDR3: TGTGCCAGCAGCTTAATCCCCCGGGGGCCCTCTGGAAACACCATATATTTT. Translation gives CASSLIPRGPSGNTIYF. The V gene is TRBV7-8, the J gene TRBJ1-3, with a tentative D call TRBD1 (6 bases). Germline V CDR1 and CDR2: SGHVS, FQNEAQ. This CDR3 region has 17 residues. Trimming removed 2 bases from V and 0 bases from J, with 14 bases in between.

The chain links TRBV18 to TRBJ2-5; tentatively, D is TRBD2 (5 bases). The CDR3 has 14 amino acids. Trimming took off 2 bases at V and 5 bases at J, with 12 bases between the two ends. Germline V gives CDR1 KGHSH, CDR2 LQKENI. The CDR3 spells CASSPGGGGETQYF. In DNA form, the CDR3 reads TGTGCCAGCTCACCAGGAGGCGGCGGGGAGACCCAGTACTTC.

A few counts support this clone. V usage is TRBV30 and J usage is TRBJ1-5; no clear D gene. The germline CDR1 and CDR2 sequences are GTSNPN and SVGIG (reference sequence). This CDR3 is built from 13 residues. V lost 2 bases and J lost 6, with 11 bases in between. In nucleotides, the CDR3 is TGTGCCTGGAGTCCCCCAATCGCTCAGCCCCAGCATTTT. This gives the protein CAWSPPIAQPQHF.

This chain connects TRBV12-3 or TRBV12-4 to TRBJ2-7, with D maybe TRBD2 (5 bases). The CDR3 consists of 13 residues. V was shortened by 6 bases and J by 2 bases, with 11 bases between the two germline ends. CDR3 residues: CASSRTGTYEQYF. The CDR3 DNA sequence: TGTGCCAGCAGCAGGACGGGGACCTACGAGCAGTACTTC.

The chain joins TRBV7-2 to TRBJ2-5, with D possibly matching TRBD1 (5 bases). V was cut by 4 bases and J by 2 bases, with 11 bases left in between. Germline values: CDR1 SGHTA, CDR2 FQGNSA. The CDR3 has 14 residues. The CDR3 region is CASSSAGHQETQYF. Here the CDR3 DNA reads TGTGCCAGCAGCTCTGCAGGGCATCAAGAGACCCAGTACTTC.

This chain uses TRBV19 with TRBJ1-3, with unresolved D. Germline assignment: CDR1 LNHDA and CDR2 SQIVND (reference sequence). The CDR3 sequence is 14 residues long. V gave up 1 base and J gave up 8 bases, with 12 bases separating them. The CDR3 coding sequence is TGTGCCAGTAGTATAGGACCGGCTCCGGACACCATATATTTT. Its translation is CASSIGPAPDTIYF.

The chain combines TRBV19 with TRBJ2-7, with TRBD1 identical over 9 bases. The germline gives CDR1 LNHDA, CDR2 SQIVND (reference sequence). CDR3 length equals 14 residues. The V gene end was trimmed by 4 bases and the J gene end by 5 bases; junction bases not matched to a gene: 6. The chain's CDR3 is CASSNRGPFNEQYF. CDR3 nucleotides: TGTGCCAGTAGTAACAGGGGGCCCTTCAACGAGCAGTACTTC.

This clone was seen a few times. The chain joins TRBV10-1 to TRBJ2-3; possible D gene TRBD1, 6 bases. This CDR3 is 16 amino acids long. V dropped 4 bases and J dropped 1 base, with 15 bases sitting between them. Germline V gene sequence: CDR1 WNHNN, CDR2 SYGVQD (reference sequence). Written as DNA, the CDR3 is TGCGCCAGCAGTGTCACACAGGGAGACGGCACAGATACGCAGTATTTT. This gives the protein CASSVTQGDGTDTQYF.

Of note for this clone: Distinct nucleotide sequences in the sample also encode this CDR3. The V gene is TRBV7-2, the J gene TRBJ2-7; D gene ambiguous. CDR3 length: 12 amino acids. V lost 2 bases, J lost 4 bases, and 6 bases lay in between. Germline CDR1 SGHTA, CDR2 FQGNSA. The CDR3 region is CASSLNGYEQYF. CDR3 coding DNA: TGTGCCAGCAGCTTAAATGGGTACGAGCAGTACTTC.

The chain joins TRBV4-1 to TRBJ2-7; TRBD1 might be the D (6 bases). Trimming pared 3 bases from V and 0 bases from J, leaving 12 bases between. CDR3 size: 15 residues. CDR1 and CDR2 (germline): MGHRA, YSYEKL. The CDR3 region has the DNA TGCGCCAGCAGCCAGCGGACAGTTCTCTCCTACGAGCAGTACTTC. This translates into CASSQRTVLSYEQYF.

CDR3 DNA sequence: TGTGCCAGCAGTTACACCTCTAATCAGCCCCAGCATTTT. It encodes CASSYTSNQPQHF. V and J are TRBV7-9 and TRBJ1-5; D remains unclear. V was pared by 6 bases and J by 4 bases, with 10 bases between. This CDR3 has 13 amino acids. The germline V gene encodes CDR1 SEHNR and CDR2 FQNEAQ (reference sequence).

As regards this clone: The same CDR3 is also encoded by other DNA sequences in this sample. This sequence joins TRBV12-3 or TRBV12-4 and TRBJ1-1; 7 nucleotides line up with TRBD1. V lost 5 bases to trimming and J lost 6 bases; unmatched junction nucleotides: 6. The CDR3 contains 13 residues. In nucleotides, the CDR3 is TGTGCCAGCAGTCTCGCCAGGGGGGCTGAAGCTTTCTTT. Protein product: CASSLARGAEAFF.

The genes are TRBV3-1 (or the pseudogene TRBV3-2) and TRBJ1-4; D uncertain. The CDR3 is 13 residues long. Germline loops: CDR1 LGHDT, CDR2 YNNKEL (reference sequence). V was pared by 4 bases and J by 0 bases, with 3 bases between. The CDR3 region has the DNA TGTGCCAGCAGCCGCGCAACTAATGAAAAACTGTTTTTT. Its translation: CASSRATNEKLFF.

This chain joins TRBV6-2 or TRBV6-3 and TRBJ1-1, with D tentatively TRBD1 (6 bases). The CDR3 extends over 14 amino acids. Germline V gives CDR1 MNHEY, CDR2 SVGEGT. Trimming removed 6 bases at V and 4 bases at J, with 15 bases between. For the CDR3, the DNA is TGTGCCAGCAGCTGGGCTGGGACACTCACTGAAGCTTTCTTT. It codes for CASSWAGTLTEAFF.

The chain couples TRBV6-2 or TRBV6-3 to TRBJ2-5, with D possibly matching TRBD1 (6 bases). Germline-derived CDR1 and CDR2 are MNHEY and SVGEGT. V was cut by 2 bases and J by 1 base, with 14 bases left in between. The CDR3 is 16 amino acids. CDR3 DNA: TGTGCCAGCAGTTACAGTTCGGACAGTATCCAAGAGACCCAGTACTTC. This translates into CASSYSSDSIQETQYF.